What follows describes a single T cell receptor (beta chain). Its antigen is currently unknown. The data belong to a study of cytomegalovirus exposure and HLA in healthy donors. Study findings and constraints: In vitro checks showed that three CMV-associated chains really do target CMV antigens.

Clones were read by immunoSEQ multiplex PCR, and TCRdb kept only the in-frame ones, dropping some. This sample has some 120,000 clones, with almost 90% found just once. V lost 2 bases, J lost 7 bases, and 11 bases lay in between. This CDR3 is built from 14 residues. Per the germline V gene, CDR1 is SGHTA and CDR2 is FQGTGA. The rearrangement links TRBV7-3 to TRBJ2-2; D ambiguous. Material: PBMCs. This clonotype was sampled from a man aged 30-40 years in good health and CMV-seronegative. The CDR3 bases are TGTGCCAGCAGCTTATTAAGCCCCGGCGGGGAGCTGTTTTTT. It specifies CASSLLSPGGELFF.